A selection of T cell receptor beta chains follows, all from one sample in a study of blood T cells in healthy people across ages. TCRdb reanalysed the 5' RACE reads using MiXCR and keeps one entry per CDR3 protein. The table includes about 1.7 million distinct CDR3 sequences, roughly 28% detected once. The sequenced sample consisted of blood. The receptors derive from a woman in her twenties or thirties in good health. Both conserved end residues are part of each CDR3. D genes are given only for firm matches. Size is omitted from some rows. Given values are once, few, many or a class for expanded clones.

J gene,D gene,V gene,clone size,CDR3 protein,CDR3 DNA
TRBJ1-1,TRBD1,TRBV12-3/TRBV12-4,many,CASIATGIWSTEAFF,TGTGCCAGCATTGCGACAGGGATTTGGAGCACTGAAGCTTTCTTT
TRBJ2-3,-,TRBV10-1,few,CASSESSGPTQDTQYF,TGCGCCAGCAGTGAGTCGAGCGGCCCTACACAAGATACGCAGTATTTT
TRBJ2-7,TRBD1,TRBV20-1,-,CSARDSPGQGGSYEQYF,TGCAGTGCTAGAGATTCTCCGGGACAGGGGGGTTCCTACGAGCAGTACTTC
TRBJ1-2,-,TRBV4-2,few,CASSPKEGTKGNYGYTF,TGTGCCAGCAGCCCGAAGGAGGGGACAAAAGGAAACTATGGCTACACCTTC
TRBJ2-3,-,TRBV19,once,CASSIHSSLSTDTQYF,TGTGCCAGTAGTATACACTCCTCGCTTAGCACAGATACGCAGTATTTT
TRBJ2-4,-,TRBV2,few,CASSEALNTEAKSIQYF,TGTGCCAGCAGTGAAGCTCTTAATACAGAGGCCAAAAGCATTCAGTACTTC
TRBJ2-3,TRBD2,TRBV29-1,few,CSVESGGGTDTQYF,TGCAGCGTTGAAAGCGGGGGGGGCACAGATACGCAGTATTTT
TRBJ1-2,-,TRBV12-3/TRBV12-4,-,CASRPRTDYGYTF,TGTGCCAGCAGGCCGCGGACAGACTATGGCTACACCTTC
TRBJ1-5,TRBD1,TRBV6-5,few,CASSYSRTGNQPQHF,TGTGCCAGCAGTTACTCCCGGACAGGGAATCAGCCCCAGCATTTT
TRBJ2-7,-,TRBV5-1,few,CASSLGRRAAEQYF,TGCGCCAGCAGCCTGGGGCGGCGGGCGGCCGAGCAGTACTTC
TRBJ1-2,-,TRBV5-6,few,CASSPQRGATQYGYTF,TGTGCCAGCAGCCCCCAACGAGGGGCCACACAATATGGCTACACCTTC
TRBJ1-2,-,TRBV6-5,few,CASRNQTYGYTF,TGTGCCAGCAGAAACCAAACCTATGGCTACACCTTC
TRBJ2-5,TRBD2,TRBV20-1,many,CSARLAGKETQYF,TGCAGTGCTAGACTAGCGGGGAAAGAGACCCAGTACTTC
TRBJ2-3,TRBD2,TRBV29-1,-,CIVSGRGTDTQYF,TGCATCGTTAGCGGGAGAGGGACAGATACGCAGTATTTT
TRBJ1-5,-,TRBV29-1,few,CSVDTGGGNQPQHF,TGCAGCGTTGATACCGGGGGAGGGAATCAGCCCCAGCATTTT
TRBJ2-3,-,TRBV20-1,-,CLARGGDTQYF,TGCCTCGCTAGAGGGGGAGATACGCAGTATTTT
TRBJ2-7,-,TRBV5-4,-,CASSGPGDKAYEQYF,TGTGCCAGCAGCGGGCCAGGGGACAAGGCTTACGAGCAGTACTTC
TRBJ1-2,-,TRBV6-5,-,CASSYSNPVRDPTLNYGYTF,TGTGCCAGCAGTTACTCGAACCCCGTCAGGGACCCGACCCTAAACTATGGCTACACCTTC
TRBJ2-5,TRBD2,TRBV9,-,CASSVATTSGQETQYF,TGTGCCAGCAGCGTAGCTACGACTAGCGGACAAGAGACCCAGTACTTC
TRBJ2-7,-,TRBV7-2,many,CASSLEGLPSYEQYF,TGTGCCAGCAGCTTAGAGGGACTTCCATCCTACGAGCAGTACTTC
TRBJ2-7,-,TRBV20-1,many,CSAREGRSSYEEQYF,TGCAGTGCTAGAGAGGGTCGGTCATCGTATGAAGAGCAGTACTTC
TRBJ2-1,TRBD2,TRBV3-1,-,CASSPNIRLAGGSSYNEQFF,TGTGCCAGCAGCCCTAATATCAGACTAGCGGGAGGGTCCTCCTACAATGAGCAGTTCTTC
TRBJ2-6,-,TRBV7-6,once,CASSLKVGVTGANVLTF,TGTGCCAGCAGCTTAAAGGTAGGGGTTACTGGGGCCAACGTCCTGACTTTC
TRBJ1-2,-,TRBV29-1,many,CSVEGLTVRGGYTF,TGCAGCGTTGAAGGCCTGACAGTTCGGGGTGGCTACACCTTC
TRBJ2-7,TRBD1,TRBV13,-,CASSELGQGGDNEQYF,TGTGCCAGCAGCGAATTAGGACAGGGAGGCGATAACGAGCAGTACTTC
TRBJ2-3,-,TRBV29-1,-,CSVDTFRTDTQYF,TGCAGCGTTGATACATTTCGCACAGATACGCAGTATTTT
TRBJ1-4,TRBD1,TRBV6-5,-,CASSYQGGEKLFF,TGTGCCAGCAGTTACCAGGGGGGTGAAAAACTGTTTTTT
TRBJ2-3,-,TRBV7-2,-,CASSPTGSIADTQYF,TGTGCCAGCAGCCCAACAGGGAGTATCGCAGATACGCAGTATTTT
TRBJ2-7,TRBD2,TRBV12-3/TRBV12-4,-,CASSRGTSTRTYEQYF,TGTGCCAGCAGCCGCGGGACTAGCACTAGGACCTACGAGCAGTACTTC
TRBJ2-1,-,TRBV20-1,-,CSGSDNTGRFF,TGCAGTGGTAGTGACAACACGGGGCGGTTCTTC
TRBJ2-6,TRBD2,TRBV5-1,few,CASGRGGQGANVLTF,TGCGCCAGCGGCCGGGGAGGGCAGGGGGCCAACGTCCTGACTTTC
TRBJ2-7,TRBD2,TRBV4-2,few,CASSPPGGALSTGEQYF,TGTGCCAGCAGCCCCCCCGGGGGGGCCCTCTCGACGGGCGAGCAGTACTTC
TRBJ1-1,-,TRBV3-1,-,CASSQVGADTEAFF,TGTGCCAGCAGCCAAGTGGGGGCCGACACTGAAGCTTTCTTT
TRBJ2-1,TRBD2,TRBV20-1,many,CSAGGLAGISDYNEQFF,TGCAGTGCTGGGGGACTAGCGGGGATCTCCGACTACAATGAGCAGTTCTTC
TRBJ2-4,TRBD2,TRBV29-1,many,CSALGLAGGTLAKNIQYF,TGCAGCGCATTGGGGCTAGCGGGAGGTACCCTAGCCAAAAACATTCAGTACTTC
TRBJ2-7,-,TRBV2,-,CASSEGKSYNEQYF,TGTGCCAGCAGTGAGGGGAAATCCTACAATGAGCAGTACTTC
TRBJ2-7,-,TRBV14,-,CASSQDKDRNYEQYF,TGTGCCAGCAGCCAAGATAAGGACAGAAACTACGAGCAGTACTTC
TRBJ2-7,-,TRBV18,-,CASSSRQLTYEQYF,TGTGCCAGCTCAAGCCGGCAGCTCACCTACGAGCAGTACTTC
TRBJ2-7,TRBD1,TRBV15,-,CATSRGDRDEQYF,TGTGCCACCAGCAGAGGGGACAGGGACGAGCAGTACTTC
TRBJ1-5,TRBD1,TRBV2,once,CASGQGEMGNQPQHF,TGTGCCAGCGGACAGGGGGAAATGGGCAATCAGCCCCAGCATTTT
TRBJ2-7,TRBD2,TRBV20-1,many,CSARGDYPYEQYF,TGCAGTGCCAGAGGGGACTATCCCTACGAGCAGTACTTC
TRBJ2-5,TRBD2,TRBV19,-,CASSIGGLAGTETQYF,TGTGCCAGTAGTATCGGGGGACTAGCGGGGACCGAGACCCAGTACTTC
TRBJ1-6,-,TRBV11-2,-,CASSLEGAINSPLHF,TGTGCCAGCAGCTTAGAAGGGGCGATTAATTCACCCCTCCACTTT
TRBJ2-7,TRBD1,TRBV6-6,-,CASTGTGHPYEQYF,TGTGCCAGCACCGGGACAGGACATCCCTACGAGCAGTACTTC
TRBJ2-1,TRBD2,TRBV20-1,-,CSTTSGSSYNEQFF,TGCAGTACAACTAGCGGAAGCTCCTACAATGAGCAGTTCTTC
TRBJ1-1,-,TRBV5-1,few,CASSLSGITEAFF,TGCGCCAGCAGCTTGTCGGGTATCACTGAAGCTTTCTTT
TRBJ2-1,TRBD2,TRBV20-1,-,CSGTSGGAGHEQFF,TGCAGTGGTACTAGCGGAGGAGCGGGACATGAGCAGTTCTTC
TRBJ2-2,TRBD2,TRBV20-1,-,CSATGLAGDVGELFF,TGCAGTGCTACAGGACTAGCGGGAGATGTCGGGGAGCTGTTTTTT
TRBJ1-2,-,TRBV20-1,-,CSARGPKGDYGYTF,TGTAGTGCTAGAGGCCCCAAAGGGGACTATGGCTACACCTTC
TRBJ2-7,TRBD1,TRBV5-5,-,CASSLANRGAYEQYF,TGTGCCAGCAGCTTGGCCAACAGGGGGGCCTACGAGCAGTACTTC
TRBJ2-7,TRBD2,TRBV6-6,many,CASGLADYEQYF,TGTGCCAGCGGTCTAGCGGACTACGAGCAGTACTTC
TRBJ2-1,TRBD2,TRBV12-3/TRBV12-4,-,CASSFGGRGKETQFF,TGTGCCAGCAGTTTTGGCGGGAGAGGGAAAGAGACCCAGTTCTTC
TRBJ1-5,-,TRBV7-9,-,CASSLGSWAGRDQPQHF,TGTGCCAGCAGCTTAGGGTCGTGGGCAGGGAGAGATCAGCCCCAGCATTTT
TRBJ2-3,TRBD2,TRBV7-3,many,CASSQTSGGAGDTQYF,TGTGCCAGCAGCCAGACTAGCGGGGGGGCAGGAGATACGCAGTATTTT
TRBJ2-3,-,TRBV29-1,-,CSVEAKNADTQYF,TGCAGCGTTGAAGCGAAGAACGCAGATACGCAGTATTTT